This T cell receptor (beta chain) stems from a study of T cells in Graves' hyperthyroidism and ophthalmopathy. Study context: Peripheral blood draws took place at initial diagnosis, ahead of any treatment. Overall study results and limits: Blood samples included most of the expanded thyroid clonotypes exceeding 0.001. For ophthalmopathy, model prediction preceded onset by a median approximately 6 months.

Regions amplified from RNA transcripts were the TCR beta CDR3 regions. The TCR CDR3 was amplified in a first-round RT-PCR using the HTBI primer set. MiXCR was run by TCRdb on the multiplex PCR reads, yielding one entry per CDR3 protein. The sample consists of 550,000 to 700,000 distinct CDR3 sequences, roughly 14% of them appearing once. Remarks on this clonotype: What it binds is unknown.

Patients were excluded for uncontrolled infection, other autoimmune disease, pregnancy or lactation. The receptor was derived from a woman aged 40-49 years with Graves' ophthalmopathy. The specimen was blood.

The CDR3 DNA follows: TGTGCCAGCTCACCACCCGCTGACAGGGCGGAAGAGACCCAGTACTTC. Translated: CASSPPADRAEETQYF. The rearrangement joins TRBV18 to TRBJ2-5; 7 bases match TRBD1. The J segment lost 3 bases and the V segment lost 0 bases, leaving 7 bases of the junction unmatched. CDR1 is KGHSH and CDR2 is LQKENI in the germline V gene. The CDR3 sequence is 16 residues long.